The TCR beta chain under discussion was sequenced for a study of PD-1 blockade in classical Hodgkin lymphoma. General observations from the study: The baseline diversity of complete responders showed similarity to that of newly diagnosed patients. While CD8+ TCR diversity did not rise significantly by C4D1, CD4+ TCR diversity did. In newly diagnosed patients, baseline TCR diversity was reportedly below that of healthy donors.

As to this clone: As yet, its antigen is unknown.

Profiled with immunoSEQ multiplex PCR; TCRdb holds only in-frame clones, not every one. The sample yields over 45,000 clones, just under 75% seen once. All patients relapsed after autologous stem cell transplantation, and brentuximab vedotin exposure varied. The CDR3 extends over 17 amino acids. This clonotype was sampled from a human donor with classical Hodgkin lymphoma. V usage is TRBV21-1 and J usage is TRBJ2-3; TRBD1, the table's D call, was not compared with the DNA. TRBV21-1 is designated a pseudogene. The sample was peripheral blood mononuclear cells (PBMCs), taken before the second cycle of nivolumab. The chain's CDR3 is CASSMAGTGIIADTQYF. The DNA of the CDR3 is TGTGCCAGCAGCATGGCAGGGACAGGGATAATTGCAGATACGCAGTATTTT.